The rows below give T cell receptor beta chains drawn from one sample of a study of post-analysis software for immune sequencing data. A single record per CDR3 protein comes from TCRdb applying MiXCR to the PCR reads. The sample contains approximately 730,000 distinct CDR3 sequences, 46% of which appear only once. The sample consisted of blood. The receptors derive from a girl aged 10 to 17 with multiple sclerosis. The CDR3 runs from the conserved cysteine through the conserved F or W. The D gene is left open where the match is weak. Size is stated for part of the rows, as once, few or many counts, or as a class when the clone is expanded.

v_call: TRBV7-9; clone_size: few; d_call: TRBD2; j_call: TRBJ2-5; cdr3_aa: CASSSRWLAGVYQETQYF; cdr3_nt: TGTGCCAGCAGCTCCAGATGGCTAGCGGGAGTGTACCAAGAGACCCAGTACTTC
v_call: TRBV20-1; clone_size: .; d_call: .; j_call: TRBJ2-5; cdr3_aa: CSAFPAPGNQETQYF; cdr3_nt: TGCAGTGCCTTTCCAGCCCCTGGGAACCAAGAGACCCAGTACTTC
v_call: TRBV11-2; clone_size: .; d_call: .; j_call: TRBJ1-2; cdr3_aa: CASSTLSGKNNYGYNF; cdr3_nt: TGTGCCAGCAGCACCTTATCCGGAAAGAATAACTATGGCTACAACTTC
v_call: TRBV12-3/TRBV12-4; clone_size: .; d_call: TRBD2; j_call: TRBJ2-3; cdr3_aa: CASSAHWTSGETSTDTQYF; cdr3_nt: TGTGCCAGCAGTGCTCATTGGACTAGCGGAGAAACTAGCACAGATACGCAGTATTTT
v_call: TRBV6-5; clone_size: few; d_call: TRBD1; j_call: TRBJ2-7; cdr3_aa: CASSFGTGRHEQYF; cdr3_nt: TGTGCCAGCAGTTTTGGGACAGGGAGACACGAGCAGTACTTC
v_call: TRBV5-1; clone_size: .; d_call: TRBD1; j_call: TRBJ1-2; cdr3_aa: CASSLEGVGTGDGYTF; cdr3_nt: TGCGCCAGCAGCTTGGAAGGTGTCGGGACAGGGGACGGCTACACCTTC
v_call: TRBV14; clone_size: .; d_call: .; j_call: TRBJ1-4; cdr3_aa: CASSQVLGGRREKLFF; cdr3_nt: TGTGCCAGCAGCCAAGTTCTCGGGGGGCGCAGAGAAAAACTGTTTTTT
v_call: TRBV4-1; clone_size: .; d_call: .; j_call: TRBJ1-1; cdr3_aa: CASSHPGTTISTEAFF; cdr3_nt: TGCGCCAGCAGCCACCCCGGGACAACAATCTCAACCGAAGCTTTCTTT
v_call: TRBV7-8; clone_size: .; d_call: TRBD2; j_call: TRBJ2-7; cdr3_aa: CASSLAGGDQTPREQYF; cdr3_nt: TGTGCCAGCAGCTTAGCGGGAGGGGACCAAACCCCTCGCGAGCAGTACTTC
v_call: TRBV3-1; clone_size: .; d_call: TRBD2; j_call: TRBJ2-5; cdr3_aa: CASSQDWVLAGGGGETQYF; cdr3_nt: TGTGCCAGCAGCCAAGATTGGGTTCTAGCGGGAGGAGGGGGGGAGACCCAGTACTTC
v_call: TRBV15; clone_size: .; d_call: .; j_call: TRBJ2-7; cdr3_aa: CATSSRTGTIYEQYF; cdr3_nt: TGTGCCACCAGCAGCAGAACAGGGACCATCTACGAGCAGTACTTC
v_call: TRBV3-1; clone_size: few; d_call: TRBD1; j_call: TRBJ1-1; cdr3_aa: CASSQVFSTGLGTEAFF; cdr3_nt: TGTGCCAGCAGCCAAGTTTTCTCGACAGGGCTGGGCACTGAAGCTTTCTTT
v_call: TRBV10-3; clone_size: few; d_call: .; j_call: TRBJ2-1; cdr3_aa: CAISEHNEQFF; cdr3_nt: TGTGCCATCAGTGAGCACAATGAGCAGTTCTTC
v_call: TRBV4-2; clone_size: .; d_call: TRBD2; j_call: TRBJ2-1; cdr3_aa: CASSQTSGRFREQFF; cdr3_nt: TGTGCCAGCAGCCAAACCAGCGGGAGGTTCCGTGAGCAGTTCTTC
v_call: TRBV6-2/TRBV6-3; clone_size: .; d_call: TRBD2; j_call: TRBJ2-7; cdr3_aa: CASSPRSGRPYEQYF; cdr3_nt: TGTGCCAGCAGTCCGAGAAGCGGGAGACCCTACGAGCAGTACTTC
v_call: TRBV12-3/TRBV12-4; clone_size: .; d_call: .; j_call: TRBJ2-5; cdr3_aa: CASSTGASGGQETQYF; cdr3_nt: TGTGCCAGCAGCACCGGGGCTAGTGGAGGGCAAGAGACCCAGTACTTC
v_call: TRBV12-3/TRBV12-4; clone_size: few; d_call: .; j_call: TRBJ2-7; cdr3_aa: CASALLAPSYEQYF; cdr3_nt: TGTGCCTCCGCATTGCTAGCGCCTTCCTACGAGCAGTACTTC
v_call: TRBV12-3/TRBV12-4; clone_size: once; d_call: TRBD1; j_call: TRBJ2-1; cdr3_aa: CASSRDREKDNEQFF; cdr3_nt: TGTGCCAGCAGTCGGGACAGGGAAAAAGACAATGAGCAGTTCTTC
v_call: TRBV27; clone_size: .; d_call: TRBD1; j_call: TRBJ1-2; cdr3_aa: CASSSLGQGDDYGYTF; cdr3_nt: TGTGCCAGCAGTAGCCTGGGTCAGGGGGACGACTATGGCTACACCTTC
v_call: TRBV7-8; clone_size: .; d_call: .; j_call: TRBJ2-1; cdr3_aa: CASSLAGLQFF; cdr3_nt: TGTGCCAGCAGCTTAGCAGGTCTACAGTTCTTC
v_call: TRBV4-1; clone_size: .; d_call: .; j_call: TRBJ1-5; cdr3_aa: CASSHGVGPAEPQHF; cdr3_nt: TGCGCCAGCAGCCACGGGGTCGGACCGGCAGAGCCCCAGCATTTT
v_call: TRBV15; clone_size: .; d_call: .; j_call: TRBJ2-5; cdr3_aa: CATKSEVAKHTGETQYF; cdr3_nt: TGTGCCACCAAGAGCGAGGTGGCTAAACACACCGGGGAGACCCAGTACTTC
v_call: TRBV6-2/TRBV6-3; clone_size: few; d_call: TRBD2; j_call: TRBJ2-3; cdr3_aa: CASSYSGTTYTDTQYF; cdr3_nt: TGTGCCAGCAGTTACTCCGGGACTACATACACAGATACGCAGTATTTT
v_call: TRBV12-3/TRBV12-4; clone_size: few; d_call: TRBD1; j_call: TRBJ2-5; cdr3_aa: CASRGTDRAQYF; cdr3_nt: TGTGCCAGCAGGGGGACGGACAGGGCCCAGTACTTC
v_call: TRBV27; clone_size: .; d_call: TRBD1; j_call: TRBJ2-2; cdr3_aa: CASSPRDRGDTGELFF; cdr3_nt: TGTGCCAGCAGTCCCCGGGACAGGGGAGACACCGGGGAGCTGTTTTTT
v_call: TRBV6-5; clone_size: .; d_call: .; j_call: TRBJ2-1; cdr3_aa: CASSSTNPSSEQFF; cdr3_nt: TGTGCCAGCAGTTCAACCAATCCGAGTTCTGAGCAGTTCTTC
v_call: TRBV13; clone_size: few; d_call: TRBD2; j_call: TRBJ2-7; cdr3_aa: CASSLGLKLADLYEQYF; cdr3_nt: TGTGCCAGCAGCTTAGGCCTAAAACTAGCGGACCTCTACGAGCAGTACTTC
v_call: TRBV12-3/TRBV12-4; clone_size: once; d_call: .; j_call: TRBJ1-1; cdr3_aa: CASNLGVTGTEAFF; cdr3_nt: TGTGCCAGCAACTTGGGGGTTACGGGCACTGAAGCTTTCTTT
v_call: TRBV24-1; clone_size: .; d_call: .; j_call: TRBJ2-3; cdr3_aa: CATREGSTQYF; cdr3_nt: TGTGCCACCAGGGAGGGGTCCACGCAGTATTTT
v_call: TRBV20-1; clone_size: .; d_call: TRBD2; j_call: TRBJ2-7; cdr3_aa: CSAENLGTSGSTGEQYF; cdr3_nt: TGCAGTGCTGAAAACCTAGGGACTAGCGGGAGCACCGGGGAGCAGTACTTC
v_call: TRBV6-4; clone_size: many; d_call: TRBD1; j_call: TRBJ1-5; cdr3_aa: CASSYRGGNQPQHF; cdr3_nt: TGTGCCAGCAGTTACAGGGGAGGCAATCAGCCCCAGCATTTT
v_call: TRBV25-1; clone_size: .; d_call: .; j_call: TRBJ2-6; cdr3_aa: CASNRAGANVLTF; cdr3_nt: TGTGCCAGCAATAGGGCTGGGGCCAACGTCCTGACTTTC